This entry is about one TCR beta chain. The CDR3 totals 14 residues. The trim removed 5 bases at V and 0 bases at J, leaving 4 bases unmatched. From germline, CDR1 is MNHEY and CDR2 SVGEGT. These data originate in a study of CD8 T cells in Susac syndrome. With random hexamers, reverse transcription was performed on about 0.5 to 1 ug of RNA. TCRdb re-called the immunoSEQ multiplex PCR reads with MiXCR, one entry per CDR3 protein. The repertoire holds about 180,000 distinct CDR3 sequences, with roughly 94% as singletons. This TCR derives from a human donor with Susac syndrome. Sequencing was performed on CD4+ T cells from PBMCs. The chain has TRBV6-2 or TRBV6-3 and TRBJ2-7; 7 bases are a match to TRBD1. The CDR3 DNA sequence: TGTGCCAGCAGTAAGACAGGGAGCTCCTACGAGCAGTACTTC. It translates to CASSKTGSSYEQYF.